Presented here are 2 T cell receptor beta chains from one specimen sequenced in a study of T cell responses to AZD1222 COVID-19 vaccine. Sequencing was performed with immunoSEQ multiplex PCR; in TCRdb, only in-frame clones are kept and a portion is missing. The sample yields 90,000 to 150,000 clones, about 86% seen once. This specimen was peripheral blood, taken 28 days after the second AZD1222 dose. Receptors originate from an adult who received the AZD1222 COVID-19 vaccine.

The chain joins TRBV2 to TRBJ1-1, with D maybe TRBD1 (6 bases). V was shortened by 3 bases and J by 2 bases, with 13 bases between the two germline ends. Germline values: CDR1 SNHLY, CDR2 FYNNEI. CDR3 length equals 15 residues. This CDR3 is CASSDMGHSNTEAFF. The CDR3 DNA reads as TGTGCCAGCAGTGACATGGGACACAGTAACACTGAAGCTTTCTTT.

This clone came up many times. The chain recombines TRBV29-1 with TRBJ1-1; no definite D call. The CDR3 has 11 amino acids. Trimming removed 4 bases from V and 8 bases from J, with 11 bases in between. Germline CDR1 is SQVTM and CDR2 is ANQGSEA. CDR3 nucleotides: TGCAGCGTTGTAGCGGTTTGGGAAGCTTTCTTT. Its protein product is CSVVAVWEAFF.